This T cell receptor beta chain originates from a study of cytomegalovirus exposure and HLA in healthy donors. Regarding the study as a whole: In a later analysis, several top co-occurrence clusters appeared linked to parvovirus B19, influenza, CMV and Epstein-Barr virus.

V was clipped by 5 bases and J by 3 bases; unmatched bases: 9. The CDR3 consists of 15 residues. Germline loops: CDR1 SGHTA, CDR2 FQGNSA. The table lists this clone with a few counts. Its antigen is still unknown. The study ran its PCR with 60 Vbeta and 13 Jbeta primers. TCRdb's table, derived via immunoSEQ multiplex PCR, lists solely in-frame clones and lacks some. The sample includes around 90,000 clones, roughly 60% of them seen just once. Sequencing input: PBMCs. The rearrangement joins TRBV7-2 to TRBJ2-7; TRBD2 matches at 8 bases. The TCR comes from a woman in her forties or fifties in good health and CMV-seropositive. The CDR3, as DNA: TGTGCCAGCAGCCCGGGACTAGGATTGGGCTACGAGCAGTACTTC. It translates to CASSPGLGLGYEQYF.